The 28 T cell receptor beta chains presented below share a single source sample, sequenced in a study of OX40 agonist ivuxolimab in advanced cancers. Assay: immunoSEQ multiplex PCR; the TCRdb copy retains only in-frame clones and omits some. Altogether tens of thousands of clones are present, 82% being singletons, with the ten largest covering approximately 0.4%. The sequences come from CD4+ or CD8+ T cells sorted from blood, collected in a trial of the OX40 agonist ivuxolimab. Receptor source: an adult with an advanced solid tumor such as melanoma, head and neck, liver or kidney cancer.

CDR3 DNA sequence: TGTGCCAGCTTCCGGACAGGGGTATATGGCTACACCTTC. Translation gives CASFRTGVYGYTF. The rearrangement uses TRBV5-4 and TRBJ1-2, with 9 positions matching TRBD1. The CDR3 loop spans 13 amino acids. Trimming cost V 7 bases and J 5 bases; bases outside gene matches: 6. Germline lookup yields CDR1 SGHNT and CDR2 YYREEE (reference sequence).

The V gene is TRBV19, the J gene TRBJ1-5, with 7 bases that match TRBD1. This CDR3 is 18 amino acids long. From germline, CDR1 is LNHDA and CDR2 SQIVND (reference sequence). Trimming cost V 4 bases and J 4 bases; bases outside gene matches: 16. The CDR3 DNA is TGTGCCAGTAGTACCATAACACAGGGGCTGATGACAAATCAGCCCCAGCATTTT. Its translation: CASSTITQGLMTNQPQHF.

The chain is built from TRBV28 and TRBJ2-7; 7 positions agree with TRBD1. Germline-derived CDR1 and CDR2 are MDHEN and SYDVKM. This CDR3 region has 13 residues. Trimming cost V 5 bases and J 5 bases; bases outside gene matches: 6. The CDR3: CASSSDRAHEQYF. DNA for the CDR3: TGTGCCAGCAGTAGCGACAGGGCCCACGAGCAGTACTTC.

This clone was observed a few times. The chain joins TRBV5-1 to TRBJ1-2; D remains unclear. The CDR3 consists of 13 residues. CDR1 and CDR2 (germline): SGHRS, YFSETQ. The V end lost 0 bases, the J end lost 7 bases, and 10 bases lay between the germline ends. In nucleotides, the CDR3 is TGCGCCAGCAGCTTGGGGCGCGATTTTGGCTACACCTTC. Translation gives CASSLGRDFGYTF.

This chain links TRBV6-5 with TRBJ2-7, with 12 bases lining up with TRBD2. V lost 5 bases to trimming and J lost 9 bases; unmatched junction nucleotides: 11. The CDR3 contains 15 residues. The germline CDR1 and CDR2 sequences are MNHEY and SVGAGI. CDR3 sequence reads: CASSQGPTSGSRQYF. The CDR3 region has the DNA TGTGCCAGCAGTCAAGGTCCGACTAGCGGGAGTCGGCAGTACTTC.

Here the CDR3 DNA reads TGTGCCAGTAGTATAGAACGGCTGAACACTGAAGCTTTCTTT. Translated: CASSIERLNTEAFF. This rearrangement joins TRBV19 to TRBJ1-1; D ambiguous. This CDR3 spans 14 amino acids. Between the trimmed V and J ends, which lost 0 bases and 0 bases, there was a span of 5 bases. Germline loops: CDR1 LNHDA, CDR2 SQIVND (reference sequence).

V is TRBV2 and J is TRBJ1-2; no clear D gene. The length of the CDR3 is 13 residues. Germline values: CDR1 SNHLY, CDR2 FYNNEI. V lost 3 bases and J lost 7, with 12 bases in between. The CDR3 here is CASSENNSGGYTF. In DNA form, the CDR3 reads TGTGCCAGCAGTGAGAACAACTCGGGTGGCTACACCTTC.

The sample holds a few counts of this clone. CDR3 DNA sequence: TGTGCCAGCATCCTTGGGGGGAGTATCAACACTGAAGCTTTCTTT. It yields the protein CASILGGSINTEAFF. This sequence joins TRBV6-1 and TRBJ1-1, with a weak D call TRBD1 (5 bases). Trimming took off 7 bases at V and 2 bases at J, with 17 bases between the two ends. Germline values: CDR1 MNHNS, CDR2 SASEGT. CDR3 length: 15 amino acids.

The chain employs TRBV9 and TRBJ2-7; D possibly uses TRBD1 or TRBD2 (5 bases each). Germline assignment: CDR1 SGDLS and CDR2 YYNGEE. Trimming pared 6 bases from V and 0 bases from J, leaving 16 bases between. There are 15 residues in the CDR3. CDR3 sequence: CASNRGEPLSYEQYF. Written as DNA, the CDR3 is TGTGCCAGCAACCGAGGGGAGCCCCTCTCCTACGAGCAGTACTTC.

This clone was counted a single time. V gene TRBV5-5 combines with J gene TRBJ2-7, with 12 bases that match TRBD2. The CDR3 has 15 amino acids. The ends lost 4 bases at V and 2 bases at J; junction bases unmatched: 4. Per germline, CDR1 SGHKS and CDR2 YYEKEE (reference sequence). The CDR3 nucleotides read TGTGCCAGCAGCAGACTAGCGGGAGACACCTACGAGCAGTACTTC. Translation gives CASSRLAGDTYEQYF.

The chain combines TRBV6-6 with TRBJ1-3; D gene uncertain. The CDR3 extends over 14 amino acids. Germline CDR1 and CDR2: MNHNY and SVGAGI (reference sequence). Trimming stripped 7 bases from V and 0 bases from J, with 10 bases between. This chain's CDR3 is CASKDRYSGNTIYF. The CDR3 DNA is TGTGCCAGCAAGGATAGATACTCTGGAAACACCATATATTTT.

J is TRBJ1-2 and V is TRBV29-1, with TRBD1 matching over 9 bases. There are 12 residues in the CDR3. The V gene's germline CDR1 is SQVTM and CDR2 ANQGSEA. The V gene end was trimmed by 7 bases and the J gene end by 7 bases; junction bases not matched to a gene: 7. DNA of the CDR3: TGCAGCGCCAGGGACAGGGTCGGTGGCTACACCTTC. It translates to CSARDRVGGYTF.

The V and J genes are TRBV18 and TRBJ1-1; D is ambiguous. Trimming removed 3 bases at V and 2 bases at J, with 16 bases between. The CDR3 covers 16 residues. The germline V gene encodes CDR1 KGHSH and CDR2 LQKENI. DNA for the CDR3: TGTGCCAGCTCACCTCGGTTGTTGGGCAGTAACACTGAAGCTTTCTTT. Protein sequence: CASSPRLLGSNTEAFF. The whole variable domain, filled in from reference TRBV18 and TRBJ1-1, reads NAGVMQNPRHLVRRRGQEARLRCSPMKGHSHVYWYRQLPEEGLKFMVYLQKENIIDESGMPKERFSAEFPKEGPSILRIQQVVRGDSAAYFCASSPRLLGSNTEAFFGQGTRLTVV.

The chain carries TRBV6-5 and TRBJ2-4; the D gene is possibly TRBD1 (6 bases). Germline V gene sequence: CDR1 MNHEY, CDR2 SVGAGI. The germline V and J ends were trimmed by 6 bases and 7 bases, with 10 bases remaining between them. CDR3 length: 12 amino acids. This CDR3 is CASRNRANIQYF. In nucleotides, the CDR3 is TGTGCCAGCAGAAACAGGGCTAACATTCAGTACTTC.

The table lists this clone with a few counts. The CDR3 nucleotides are TGTGCCAGTAGCCCTAGGGGTGGGGGCAATCAGCCCCAGCATTTT. It is translated as CASSPRGGGNQPQHF. This chain links TRBV19 with TRBJ1-5, with a weak D call TRBD1 (5 bases). Trimming stripped 6 bases from V and 2 bases from J, with 14 bases between. Germline V lookup: CDR1 LNHDA, CDR2 SQIVND (reference sequence). The CDR3 is 15 residues long.

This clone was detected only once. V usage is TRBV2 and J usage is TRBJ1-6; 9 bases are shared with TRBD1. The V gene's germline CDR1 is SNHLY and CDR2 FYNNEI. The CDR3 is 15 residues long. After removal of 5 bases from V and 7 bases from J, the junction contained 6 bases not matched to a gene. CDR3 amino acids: CASSSGTGQNSPLHF. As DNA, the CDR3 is TGTGCCAGCAGTTCCGGGACAGGGCAGAATTCACCCCTCCACTTT.

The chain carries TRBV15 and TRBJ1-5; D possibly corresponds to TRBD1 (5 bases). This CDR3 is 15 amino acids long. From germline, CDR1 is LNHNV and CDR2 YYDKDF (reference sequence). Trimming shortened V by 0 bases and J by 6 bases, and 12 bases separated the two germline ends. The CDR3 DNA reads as TGTGCCACCAGCAGAGATCTACGGGGGTTTCAGCCCCAGCATTTT. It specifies CATSRDLRGFQPQHF.

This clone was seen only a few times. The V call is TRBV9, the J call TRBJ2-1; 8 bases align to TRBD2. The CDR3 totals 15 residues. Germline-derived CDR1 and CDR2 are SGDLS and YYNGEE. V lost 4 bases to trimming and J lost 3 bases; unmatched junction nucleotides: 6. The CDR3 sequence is CASSSGLGVYNEQFF. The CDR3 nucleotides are TGTGCCAGCAGCTCGGGACTAGGGGTCTACAATGAGCAGTTCTTC.

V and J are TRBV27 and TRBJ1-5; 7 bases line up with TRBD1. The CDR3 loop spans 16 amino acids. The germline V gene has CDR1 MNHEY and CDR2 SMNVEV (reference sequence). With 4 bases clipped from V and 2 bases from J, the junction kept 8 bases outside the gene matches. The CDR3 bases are TGTGCCAGCAGTTCCGTTACAGGGGTAGGCAATCAGCCCCAGCATTTT. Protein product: CASSSVTGVGNQPQHF.

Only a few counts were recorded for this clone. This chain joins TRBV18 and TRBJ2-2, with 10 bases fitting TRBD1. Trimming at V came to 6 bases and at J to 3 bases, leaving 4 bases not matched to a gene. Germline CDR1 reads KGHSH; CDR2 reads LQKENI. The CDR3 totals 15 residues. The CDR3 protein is CASSRTGGHTGELFF. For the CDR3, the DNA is TGTGCCAGCTCGCGGACAGGGGGACACACCGGGGAGCTGTTTTTT.

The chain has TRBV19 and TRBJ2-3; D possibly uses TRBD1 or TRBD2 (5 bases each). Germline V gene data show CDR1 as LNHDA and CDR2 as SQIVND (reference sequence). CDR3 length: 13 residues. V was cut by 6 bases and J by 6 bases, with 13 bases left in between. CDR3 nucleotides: TGTGCCAGTAGCGAGGGGAGCTTGGATACGCAGTATTTT. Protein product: CASSEGSLDTQYF.

The CDR3 nucleotides read TGTGCCAGCAGTGAATACGGGGCAGGGTACAATGAGCAGTTCTTC. It codes for CASSEYGAGYNEQFF. J is TRBJ2-1 and V is TRBV6-1; D is tentatively TRBD1 or TRBD2 (5 bases each). The CDR3 spans 15 residues. The V end was cut by 2 bases, the J end by 4 bases, with 12 bases between. Germline V CDR1 and CDR2: MNHNS, SASEGT.

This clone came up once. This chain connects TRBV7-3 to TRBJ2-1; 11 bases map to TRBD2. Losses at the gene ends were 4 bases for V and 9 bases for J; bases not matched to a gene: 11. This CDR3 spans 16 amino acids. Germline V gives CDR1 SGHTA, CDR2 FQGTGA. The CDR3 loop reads CASSSFTSGSKSEQFF. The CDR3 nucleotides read TGTGCCAGCAGCTCGTTTACTAGCGGGAGTAAGAGTGAGCAGTTCTTC.

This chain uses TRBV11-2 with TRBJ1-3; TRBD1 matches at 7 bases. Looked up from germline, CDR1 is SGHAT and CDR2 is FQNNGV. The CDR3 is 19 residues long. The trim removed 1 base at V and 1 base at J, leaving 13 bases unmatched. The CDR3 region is CASSLVAGGLRGSGNTIYF. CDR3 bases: TGTGCCAGCAGCTTAGTGGCAGGGGGGCTCCGAGGTTCTGGAAACACCATATATTTT.

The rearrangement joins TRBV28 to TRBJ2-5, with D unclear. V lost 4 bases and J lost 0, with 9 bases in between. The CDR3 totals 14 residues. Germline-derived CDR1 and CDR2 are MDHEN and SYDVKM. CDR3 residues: CASSSPSNQETQYF. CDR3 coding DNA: TGTGCCAGCAGTTCTCCGTCTAACCAAGAGACCCAGTACTTC.

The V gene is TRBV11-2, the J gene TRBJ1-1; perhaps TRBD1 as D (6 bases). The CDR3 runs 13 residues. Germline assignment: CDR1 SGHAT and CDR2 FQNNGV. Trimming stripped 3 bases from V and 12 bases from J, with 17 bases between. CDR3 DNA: TGTGCCAGCAGCTTGGGGGCAGGGAGGGCTCCTTTCTTT. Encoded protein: CASSLGAGRAPFF.

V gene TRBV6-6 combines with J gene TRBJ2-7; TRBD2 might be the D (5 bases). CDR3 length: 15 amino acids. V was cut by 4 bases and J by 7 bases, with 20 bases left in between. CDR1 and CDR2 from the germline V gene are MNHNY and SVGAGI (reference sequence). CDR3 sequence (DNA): TGTGCCAGCAGTTTTACTTGGGCTAGCACCTTTGAGCAGTACTTC. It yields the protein CASSFTWASTFEQYF.

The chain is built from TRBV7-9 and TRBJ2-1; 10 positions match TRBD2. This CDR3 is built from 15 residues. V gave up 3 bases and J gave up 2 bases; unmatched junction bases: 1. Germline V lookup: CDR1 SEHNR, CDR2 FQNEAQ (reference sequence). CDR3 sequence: CASSFLAGAYNEQFF. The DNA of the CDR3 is TGTGCCAGCAGCTTTCTAGCGGGGGCCTACAATGAGCAGTTCTTC.